Listed here is a single T cell receptor (beta chain). This specimen comes from a study of blood T cell repertoires in COVID-19. Assay used: immunoSEQ multiplex PCR; TCRdb lists only in-frame clones, some missing. Of approximately 250,000 clones in the sample, more than 65% were seen once. Trimming left V 3 bases short and J 1 base short, with 12 bases between. This CDR3 is built from 15 residues. Germline CDR1 and CDR2: MDHEN and SYDVKM. The rearrangement uses TRBV28 and TRBJ1-1; D call uncertain. The sequenced material came from peripheral blood. This clonotype was sampled from a middle-aged woman who had recovered from COVID-19. CDR3 in amino acids: CASSFFSAGNTEAFF. Written as DNA, the CDR3 is TGTGCCAGCAGTTTTTTCTCGGCAGGGAACACTGAAGCTTTCTTT.